These 20 T cell receptor beta chains were sequenced from one sample in a study of T cell responses to AZD1222 COVID-19 vaccine. Assay: immunoSEQ multiplex PCR; the TCRdb copy retains only in-frame clones and omits some. Of 120,000 to 150,000 clones detected, 90% to 95% appear once; the ten largest clones hold more than 1.2%. The starting material was peripheral blood, obtained on day 0 of AZD1222 vaccination. The receptors shown here come from an adult in good health.

The gene calls are TRBV6-2 or TRBV6-3 and TRBJ1-5, with TRBD1 identical over 9 bases. CDR1 is MNHEY and CDR2 is SVGEGT in the germline V gene. V lost 5 bases and J lost 2; bases outside the gene matches: 13. The CDR3 runs to 18 residues. DNA for the CDR3: TGTGCCAGCAGTCCACTCGGCTACGGGGACAGGGGCAATCAGCCCCAGCATTTT. The encoded protein is CASSPLGYGDRGNQPQHF.

The chain has TRBV7-2 and TRBJ1-3; TRBD1 matches at 7 bases. The ends lost 4 bases at V and 0 bases at J; junction bases unmatched: 9. The germline V gene encodes CDR1 SGHTA and CDR2 FQGNSA. This CDR3 comprises 17 residues. Here the CDR3 reads CASSSKRQGFSGNTIYF. The CDR3 DNA reads as TGTGCCAGCAGCTCTAAAAGACAGGGATTCTCTGGAAACACCATATATTTT. Looking up the rest from reference TRBV7-2 and TRBJ1-3 gives the full variable domain: GAGVSQSPSNKVTEKGKDVELRCDPISGHTALYWYRQSLGQGLEFLIYFQGNSAPDKSGLPSDRFSAERTGGSVSTLTIQRTQQEDSAVYLCASSSKRQGFSGNTIYFGEGSWLTVV.

This clone occurred once. The chain recombines TRBV6-5 with TRBJ1-1; a possible D gene is TRBD1 (6 bases). Looked up from germline, CDR1 is MNHEY and CDR2 is SVGAGI. V lost 4 bases to trimming and J lost 1 base, with 7 bases between them. There are 13 residues in the CDR3. This CDR3 is CASSWGQNTEAFF. The CDR3 region has the DNA TGTGCCAGCAGTTGGGGACAGAACACTGAAGCTTTCTTT.

In its sample, this clone was seen once. The chain couples TRBV6-5 to TRBJ1-5; D might be TRBD1 (6 bases). Germline CDR1 and CDR2: MNHEY and SVGAGI. The V gene lost 7 bases and the J gene lost 5 bases, with 12 bases spanning the gap. The CDR3 spans 13 residues. DNA of the CDR3: TGTGCCAGCAATGCACAGGGTTATCAGCCCCAGCATTTT. Its protein is CASNAQGYQPQHF.

The CDR3 DNA reads as TGTGCCAGCAGCCCCTGGACAGGGGGGAACACTGAAGCTTTCTTT. This encodes CASSPWTGGNTEAFF. The J gene is TRBJ1-1, the V gene TRBV9, with 10 bases matching TRBD1. Germline values: CDR1 SGDLS, CDR2 YYNGEE. The CDR3 is 15 amino acids. The junction had 4 bases not matched to a gene; V was cut back by 4 bases and J by 1 base.

This clone has just one count. The chain recombines TRBV7-9 with TRBJ1-2; TRBD1 agrees at 9 bases. The CDR3 has 17 amino acids. Trimming cost V 1 base and J 7 bases; bases outside gene matches: 13. The germline gives CDR1 SEHNR, CDR2 FQNEAQ (reference sequence). Written as DNA, the CDR3 is TGTGCCAGCAGCTTAGGGTCGGGACAGGGTTTTTTTGGTGGCTACACCTTC. The encoded protein is CASSLGSGQGFFGGYTF.

V is TRBV11-3 and J is TRBJ2-5; D is unclear. Trimming shortened V by 3 bases and J by 0 bases, and 5 bases separated the two germline ends. The CDR3 runs 13 residues. Looked up from germline, CDR1 is SGHNT and CDR2 is YENEEA. This chain's CDR3 is CASSFPYQETQYF. The CDR3 DNA reads TGTGCCAGCAGCTTCCCTTACCAAGAGACCCAGTACTTC.

This chain connects TRBV11-3 to TRBJ2-2; D unclear. The ends were cut back, 3 bases at V and 6 bases at J, with 5 bases in the middle. This CDR3 contains 12 residues. The germline V gene encodes CDR1 SGHNT and CDR2 YENEEA. CDR3: CASSLPAGELFF. CDR3 DNA: TGTGCCAGCAGCTTGCCCGCCGGGGAGCTGTTTTTT.

J is TRBJ1-1 and V is TRBV29-1; D is possibly TRBD1 (5 bases). This CDR3 comprises 13 residues. CDR1 and CDR2 (germline): SQVTM, ANQGSEA. The V end lost 2 bases, the J end lost 7 bases, and 14 bases lay between the germline ends. CDR3 sequence: CSVEYGGLGEAFF. CDR3 DNA sequence: TGCAGCGTTGAATACGGGGGATTGGGTGAAGCTTTCTTT.

J is TRBJ2-7 and V is TRBV19; D might be TRBD1 (5 bases). The germline V gene has CDR1 LNHDA and CDR2 SQIVND (reference sequence). This CDR3 region has 15 residues. The V end was cut by 3 bases, the J end by 1 base, with 13 bases between. The CDR3 nucleotides read TGTGCCAGTAGTATGGCCCAGGGCGTTTCCTACGAGCAGTACTTC. Its translation is CASSMAQGVSYEQYF.

This chain links TRBV19 with TRBJ1-5, with D possibly being TRBD1 (5 bases). V dropped 5 bases and J dropped 6 bases, with 11 bases sitting between them. The CDR3 covers 13 residues. Germline values: CDR1 LNHDA, CDR2 SQIVND (reference sequence). DNA of the CDR3: TGTGCCAGTAGTGGGGGGTTAAGTCAGCCCCAGCATTTT. It yields the protein CASSGGLSQPQHF.

This clone was picked up a small number of times. The genes are TRBV6-1 and TRBJ2-1, with D possibly being TRBD2 (6 bases). CDR3 length: 16 residues. Germline V CDR1 and CDR2: MNHNS, SASEGT. V was cut by 4 bases and J by 7 bases, with 20 bases left in between. The CDR3 DNA follows: TGTGCCAGCAGTGGGTCCCCGGGGGAAGGCGGGAATGAGCAGTTCTTC. Translated, it gives CASSGSPGEGGNEQFF.

About this clone: Other DNA sequences of this sample code for an identical CDR3. The V gene is TRBV28, the J gene TRBJ1-6, with D unclear. V gave up 2 bases and J gave up 0 bases, with 8 bases separating them. CDR1 is MDHEN, CDR2 SYDVKM, per germline. There are 16 residues in the CDR3. In DNA, the CDR3 is TGTGCCAGCAGTTTAACGGGGAGCTCCTATAATTCACCCCTCCACTTT. Translating it yields CASSLTGSSYNSPLHF.

The CDR3 sequence is CASSLGRGRYETQYF. CDR3 nucleotide sequence: TGTGCCAGCAGTTTAGGCAGGGGTCGGTACGAGACCCAGTACTTC. The V gene is TRBV27, the J gene TRBJ2-5, with D maybe TRBD1 (6 bases). The CDR3 sequence is 15 residues long. Trimming took off 2 bases at V and 5 bases at J, with 15 bases between the two ends. Germline assignment: CDR1 MNHEY and CDR2 SMNVEV (reference sequence).

The table lists this clone with a count of one. The chain has TRBV6-1 and TRBJ1-1; D remains ambiguous. Deletions cut 0 bases from V and 4 bases from J, with 0 bases between. In germline, CDR1 is MNHNS, CDR2 SASEGT. This CDR3 comprises 11 residues. CDR3 in DNA: TGTGCCAGCAGTGAAGCCACTGAAGCTTTCTTT. This translates into CASSEATEAFF.

The V call is TRBV7-3, the J call TRBJ2-1; the D gene is possibly TRBD2 (5 bases). From germline, CDR1 is SGHTA and CDR2 FQGTGA. Trimming shortened V by 1 base and J by 0 bases, and 13 bases separated the two germline ends. CDR3 size: 17 residues. Here the CDR3 reads CASSLKALAGSYNEQFF. CDR3 nucleotide sequence: TGTGCCAGCAGCTTAAAGGCTCTAGCTGGCTCCTACAATGAGCAGTTCTTC.

The chain is built from TRBV3-1 (or the pseudogene TRBV3-2) and TRBJ2-1; D may correspond to TRBD1 or TRBD2 (6 bases each). V lost 4 bases to trimming and J lost 8 bases, with 24 bases between them. This CDR3 spans 17 amino acids. Germline loops: CDR1 LGHDT, CDR2 YNNKEL (reference sequence). The CDR3 here is CASSRDIRVAVKDEQFF. The CDR3 bases are TGTGCCAGCAGCCGGGACATTAGGGTAGCGGTTAAGGATGAGCAGTTCTTC.

The J gene is TRBJ2-1, the V gene TRBV3-1 (or the pseudogene TRBV3-2); TRBD2 agrees at 15 bases. CDR3 length equals 20 residues. Trimming took 2 bases from V and 1 from J; bases not matched to a gene: 9. Per the germline V gene, CDR1 is LGHDT and CDR2 is YNNKEL (reference sequence). CDR3 in DNA: TGTGCCAGCAGCCAACGTCCGGGACTAGCGGGGGGCCTATCCTACAATGAGCAGTTCTTC. Translated: CASSQRPGLAGGLSYNEQFF.

The gene calls are TRBV7-3 and TRBJ2-7; no firm D call. CDR1 is SGHTA, CDR2 FQGTGA, per germline. Trimming pared 2 bases from V and 5 bases from J, leaving 13 bases between. The CDR3 length is 14 residues. The CDR3 DNA reads TGTGCCAGCAGCTTATCGGGCCCGGCCAACGAGCAGTACTTC. This codes for CASSLSGPANEQYF.

The sample holds one count of this clone. V and J are TRBV28 and TRBJ1-1, with unresolved D. Germline loops: CDR1 MDHEN, CDR2 SYDVKM. Trimming shortened V by 0 bases and J by 1 base, and 12 bases separated the two germline ends. CDR3 size: 16 residues. The CDR3 spells CASSLWFSWGNTEAFF. The CDR3 DNA follows: TGTGCCAGCAGTTTATGGTTTTCCTGGGGGAACACTGAAGCTTTCTTT.